This T cell receptor beta chain emerged from a study of blood T cell repertoires in COVID-19. Study-level background: Spain, Italy and the United States supplied samples that represented acute and convalescent COVID-19. PBMCs, B-cell-depleted T cells, or T cells provided the cDNA or gDNA that made up the material.

Germline V gene sequence: CDR1 MDHEN, CDR2 SYDVKM. The CDR3 contains 10 residues. Original processing methods: Amplification from reference gene primers served as the basis for estimated nucleated cell counts. Sequencing was performed with immunoSEQ multiplex PCR; in TCRdb, only in-frame clones are kept and a portion is missing. V and J calls and clone size come straight from that table; D and trimming were deduced from the DNA. The sample has fewer than 350,000 clones, around 87% seen once. A remark on this clone: A read error may account for a junction end that differs from germline.

This clonotype was sampled from a woman between 50 and 59 years old who had recovered from COVID-19. The V and J genes are TRBV28 and TRBJ1-1; D might be TRBD1 (5 bases). The specimen was peripheral blood. The chain's CDR3 is CASSFRGFTF. CDR3 DNA: TGTGCCAGCAGTTTCCGGGGGTTCACATTT.